Each of the 5 T cell receptor beta chains below was sequenced from the same sample in a study of CD8 T cells in ankylosing spondylitis. TCRdb re-called the 5' RACE reads through MiXCR, storing one row per CDR3 protein. The top ten hold 3.5% to 4.5% of the sample, which has around 300,000 distinct CDR3 sequences, less than 25% seen once. The sequenced material came from blood, either unsorted or a sorted T cell fraction (not recorded which). All receptors come from a female donor with ankylosing spondylitis or in good health (not recorded which).

This clonotype has a count of ten or more. The chain couples TRBV12-3 or TRBV12-4 to TRBJ2-1; D unclear. V gave up 2 bases and J gave up 5 bases, with 16 bases separating them. CDR3 length: 16 residues. The CDR3, as DNA: TGTGCCAGCAGTTTAAGGGTAACTGACCAGGACAATGAGCAGTTCTTC. The encoded protein is CASSLRVTDQDNEQFF.

This clonotype came up a few times. The genes are TRBV29-1 and TRBJ1-1; D remains ambiguous. Germline lookup yields CDR1 SQVTM and CDR2 ANQGSEA. The CDR3 loop spans 8 amino acids. The CDR3 protein is CTATEAFF. The DNA for the CDR3 is TGCACCGCAACTGAAGCTTTCTTT.

This clonotype has a handful of counts. The chain uses TRBV12-3 or TRBV12-4 and TRBJ2-3; D remains unclear. The V end was cut by 6 bases, the J end by 3 bases, with 16 bases between. The CDR3 spans 15 residues. The CDR3 region is CASSPSPYGTDTQYF. The CDR3 DNA sequence: TGTGCCAGCAGCCCTTCCCCCTACGGGACAGATACGCAGTATTTT.

V and J are TRBV7-8 and TRBJ2-7, with a tentative D call TRBD1 (5 bases). V dropped 4 bases and J dropped 4 bases, with 14 bases sitting between them. Germline CDR1 SGHVS, CDR2 FQNEAQ. The CDR3 length is 14 residues. The CDR3 DNA follows: TGTGCCAGCAGCTGGGGCACAGGAAATTACGAGCAGTACTTC. Its translation: CASSWGTGNYEQYF.

J is TRBJ2-7 and V is TRBV7-2; 7 bases are a match to TRBD2. J was trimmed by 4 bases and V by 2 bases; bases with no gene match: 8. CDR1 is SGHTA, CDR2 FQGNSA, per germline. This CDR3 is built from 15 residues. CDR3 coding DNA: TGTGCCAGCAGCTTACTAGGACTAGATATTTACGAGCAGTACTTC. Translation gives CASSLLGLDIYEQYF.